Following are 13 T cell receptor beta chains from one sample sequenced in a study of blood T cell repertoires in COVID-19. Here immunoSEQ multiplex PCR was the method, and the copy in TCRdb shows in-frame clones only, minus some. The table has 250,000 or so clones, 75% to 90% seen once. Sample: peripheral blood. The receptors derive from a middle-aged woman who had recovered from COVID-19.

The rearrangement uses TRBV6-6 and TRBJ2-2; no reliable D call. The CDR3 contains 13 residues. From germline, CDR1 is MNHNY and CDR2 SVGAGI (reference sequence). The ends were cut back, 9 bases at V and 1 base at J, with 9 bases in the middle. CDR3 in DNA: TGTGCCAGTCACAGTCGGAACACCGGGGAGCTGTTTTTT. It encodes CASHSRNTGELFF.

This chain links TRBV7-9 with TRBJ2-5, with 9 positions matching TRBD1. CDR3 length: 15 residues. Germline-derived CDR1 and CDR2 are SEHNR and FQNEAQ (reference sequence). With 3 bases clipped from V and 5 bases from J, the junction kept 7 bases outside the gene matches. In DNA, the CDR3 is TGTGCCAGCAGCTTTATCGACAGGGGGTACGAGACCCAGTACTTC. It translates to CASSFIDRGYETQYF.

The chain links TRBV28 to TRBJ1-6; weak D call: TRBD1 (5 bases). The CDR3 runs to 14 residues. CDR1 MDHEN and CDR2 SYDVKM come from the germline V gene. V was clipped by 3 bases and J by 7 bases, with 10 bases between them. The CDR3 spells CASSLGQKNSPLHF. Written as DNA, the CDR3 is TGTGCCAGCAGTTTGGGGCAGAAGAATTCACCCCTCCACTTT.

The V and J genes are TRBV13 and TRBJ1-5; 11 bases fit TRBD1. This CDR3 contains 14 residues. Germline V gene lookup returns CDR1 PRHDT and CDR2 FYEKMQ (reference sequence). Trimming removed 5 bases from V and 6 bases from J; junction bases left unmatched: 3. Here the CDR3 DNA reads TGTGCCAGCAGCAGGGGACAGGGGGGTCAGCCCCAGCATTTT. Its protein product is CASSRGQGGQPQHF.

The J gene is TRBJ2-1, the V gene TRBV24-1; 12 bases align to TRBD2. J gave up 7 bases and V 9 bases, and 6 bases lay outside the gene matches. CDR1 is KGHDR, CDR2 SFDVKD, per germline. The CDR3 is made up of 14 amino acids. As DNA, the CDR3 is TGTGCCACCTCTGGACTAGCGGGGTTGAATGAGCAGTTCTTC. It is translated as CATSGLAGLNEQFF.

The gene calls are TRBV5-8 and TRBJ2-1, with a possible D match to TRBD2 (6 bases). CDR3 length equals 14 residues. V lost 0 bases and J lost 7, with 11 bases in between. Germline V gives CDR1 SGHTS, CDR2 YDEGEE. The CDR3 DNA reads TGTGCCAGCAGCTTGGGGCTAGCGCTAAATGAGCAGTTCTTC. Translating it yields CASSLGLALNEQFF.

J is TRBJ1-5 and V is TRBV6-1; D not resolved. This CDR3 is 14 amino acids long. V was cut by 1 base and J by 5 bases, with 9 bases left in between. CDR1 and CDR2 (germline): MNHNS, SASEGT. CDR3 residues: CASSEVEGDQPQHF. The DNA of the CDR3 is TGTGCCAGCAGTGAAGTCGAGGGCGATCAGCCCCAGCATTTT.

This chain connects TRBV24-1 to TRBJ2-3, with D tentatively TRBD2 (6 bases). CDR1 and CDR2 (germline): KGHDR, SFDVKD. Trimming pared 10 bases from V and 3 bases from J, leaving 16 bases between. The CDR3 has 14 residues. CDR3 bases: TGTGCCACAAAGAGGTCCAGCGGGACAGATACGCAGTATTTT. As protein: CATKRSSGTDTQYF.

J is TRBJ2-7 and V is TRBV4-3; 14 bases align to TRBD2. The CDR3 consists of 16 residues. Germline V gene data show CDR1 as LGHNA and CDR2 as YSLEER. The junction had 4 bases not matched to a gene; V was cut back by 2 bases and J by 4 bases. The CDR3 loop is CASSQRLAGGKYEQYV. DNA of the CDR3: TGCGCCAGCAGCCAACGACTAGCGGGAGGGAAATACGAGCAGTACGTC.

This chain connects TRBV5-1 to TRBJ1-6; D call uncertain. Germline-derived CDR1 and CDR2 are SGHRS and YFSETQ. The CDR3 length is 15 residues. The V gene lost 5 bases and the J gene lost 8 bases, with 17 bases spanning the gap. The DNA of the CDR3 is TGCGCCAGCAGTCGCGGGGTAGGCGGGGATTCACCCCTCCACTTT. It encodes CASSRGVGGDSPLHF.

This chain uses TRBV6-2 or TRBV6-3 with TRBJ2-3; D unresolved. This CDR3 is built from 13 residues. Germline assignment: CDR1 MNHEY and CDR2 SVGEGT. V dropped 6 bases and J dropped 6 bases, with 13 bases sitting between them. In DNA form, the CDR3 reads TGTGCCAGCAGCCCCCCCTTCGTGGATACGCAGTATTTT. It translates to CASSPPFVDTQYF.

The genes are TRBV11-2 and TRBJ2-3; D is ambiguous. Looked up from germline, CDR1 is SGHAT and CDR2 is FQNNGV. Trimming removed 1 base at V and 2 bases at J, with 7 bases between. CDR3 length equals 14 residues. The CDR3 DNA is TGTGCCAGCAGCTTAGGTGGCTTCACAGATACGCAGTATTTT. It yields the protein CASSLGGFTDTQYF. Together with reference TRBV11-2 and TRBJ2-3, the CDR3 gives the full variable domain: EAGVAQSPRYKIIEKRQSVAFWCNPISGHATLYWYQQILGQGPKLLIQFQNNGVVDDSQLPKDRFSAERLKGVDSTLKIQPAKLEDSAVYLCASSLGGFTDTQYFGPGTRLTVL.

The rearrangement uses TRBV6-2 or TRBV6-3 and TRBJ2-2; D possibly corresponds to TRBD1 (6 bases). The CDR3 has 14 amino acids. Trimming left V 4 bases short and J 3 bases short, with 9 bases between. Per the germline V gene, CDR1 is MNHEY and CDR2 is SVGEGT. The CDR3 bases are TGTGCCAGCAGTTCGTACAGGGACACCGGGGAGCTGTTTTTT. Translating gives CASSSYRDTGELFF.